The present TCR beta chain was sequenced within a study of blood T cell repertoires in COVID-19. On the study more broadly: Some COVID-19 samples were acute and others convalescent; all came from the United States, Italy and Spain. The analysed material was cDNA or gDNA that came from T cells, B-cell-depleted T cells, or PBMCs.

With 6 bases clipped from V and 4 bases from J, the junction kept 10 bases outside the gene matches. CDR1 is GTSNPN, CDR2 SVGIG, per germline (reference sequence). This CDR3 is built from 15 residues. The authors' processing: Estimation of nucleated cell counts was performed using reference gene primer amplification. Produced via immunoSEQ multiplex PCR; TCRdb's table is partial and in-frame only. The DNA was the basis for D and trimming; V, J and clone size are from that table. Seen here are around 120,000 clones, about nine tenths observed once, and the top ten hold around 3.8%. This chain uses TRBV30 with TRBJ1-1; 11 nucleotides line up with TRBD1. The sample taken for sequencing was peripheral blood. This clonotype originated in a man in his fifties or sixties with active COVID-19. The CDR3: CACKGGQGVTTEAFF. CDR3 in DNA: TGTGCCTGCAAAGGGGGACAGGGGGTTACCACTGAAGCTTTCTTT.